This T cell receptor beta chain was recovered during a study of blood T cell repertoires in COVID-19. On the study more broadly: Collection of acute and convalescent COVID-19 samples took place in the United States, Italy and Spain. T cells, B-cell-depleted T cells, or PBMCs provided the cDNA or gDNA that served as material.

Per the germline V gene, CDR1 is SNHLY and CDR2 is FYNNEI. V dropped 5 bases and J dropped 6; count of bases not matched to a gene: 6. This CDR3 is 15 amino acids long. The repertoire was sequenced with immunoSEQ multiplex PCR; TCRdb's copy has only in-frame clones and lacks some. The sample includes approximately 240,000 clones, around 85% seen only once; the top ten take around 6.4%. The sample taken for sequencing was peripheral blood. The sequence came from a woman between 55 and 75 years old with active or convalescent COVID-19. The gene calls are TRBV2 and TRBJ2-7; 14 bases match TRBD2. This CDR3 reads CASSPQTSGRAEQYF. DNA for the CDR3: TGTGCCAGCAGTCCCCAGACTAGCGGGAGGGCCGAGCAGTACTTC.